This TCR beta chain derives from a study of blood T cells in healthy people across ages. As to this clonotype: Antigen: not known.

General observations from the study: When set beside aged donors, long-lived donors presented more naive CD4+ cells and higher diversity.

The CDR3 loop spans 17 amino acids. The germline V gene encodes CDR1 MGHRA and CDR2 YSYEKL. Through a sample-barcoded 5' primer and a J-beta primer mix, a second PCR was run for roughly 6 to 12 cycles. MiXCR, run by TCRdb on the 5' RACE reads, gives a single entry per CDR3 protein. The data contain some 850,000 distinct CDR3 sequences, about a quarter of them seen just once; the ten biggest clones take up 3%. In addition, the sample was reused for a study of T cells of mothers and their children. This second report adds: Each 15 ul cDNA reaction used 1.5 ug RNA; all RNA was used.

The clonotype comes from a boy aged 5-17 years in good health. Sequencing was performed on blood. The chain links TRBV4-1 to TRBJ2-5, with D perhaps TRBD1 or TRBD2 (5 bases each). The end of the DNA fits TRBJ2-1 better, so the J call may be wrong. CDR3 bases: TGCGCCAGCAGCCAAGGGGCCCGGGACCCGCTCTGGATTGAGCAGTTCTTC. It encodes CASSQGARDPLWIEQFF.